These T cell receptor beta chains were read from a single sample in a study of sequential checkpoint blockade in melanoma. Produced via immunoSEQ multiplex PCR; TCRdb's table is partial and in-frame only. The table has some 18,000 clones, about 69% seen once. Material: tumor tissue (inferred from file names), obtained from a patient given nivolumab and ipilimumab in sequence. The receptors stem from a human donor with melanoma. CDR3s include the opening cysteine and the closing phenylalanine or tryptophan. D genes are given only for firm matches. Only part of the rows carry a size: once, few, many, or a class if the clone is expanded.

j_call clone_size d_call v_call cdr3_aa cdr3_nt
TRBJ1-2 once TRBD1 TRBV28 CASSTTGTGGGVGYGYTF TGTGCCAGCAGCACCACAGGGACAGGGGGCGGGGTAGGCTATGGCTACACCTTC
TRBJ2-5 NA NA TRBV5-1 CASSPGRGTPQETQYF TGCGCCAGCAGTCCGGGACGAGGGACCCCGCAAGAGACCCAGTACTTC
TRBJ2-2 NA NA TRBV30 CAWTGDGTGELFF TGTGCCTGGACCGGAGACGGGACCGGGGAGCTGTTTTTT
TRBJ2-1 NA TRBD2 TRBV2 CASSEEAGVKFF TGTGCCAGCAGTGAGGAAGCGGGAGTTAAGTTCTTC
TRBJ1-1 medium-sized NA TRBV6-8 CASTETRSTEAFF TGTGCCAGCACCGAAACCAGGAGCACTGAAGCTTTCTTT
TRBJ1-1 NA NA TRBV28 CASSYSLGTEAFF TGTGCCAGCAGTTACAGTTTGGGGACTGAAGCTTTCTTT
TRBJ1-3 NA NA TRBV6-8 CASSRAQGLAGNTIYF TGTGCCAGCAGTCGAGCACAGGGCCTTGCTGGAAACACCATATATTTT
TRBJ2-2 NA NA TRBV11-3 CASSPHRDTGELFF TGTGCCAGCAGCCCTCACAGGGACACCGGGGAGCTGTTTTTT
TRBJ1-1 NA NA TRBV10-2 CASKRGAVNTEAFF TGCGCCAGCAAGAGGGGGGCAGTGAACACTGAAGCTTTCTTT
TRBJ1-2 NA TRBD1 TRBV19 CASRRQGPNYGYTF TGTGCCAGTAGGCGACAGGGCCCTAACTATGGCTACACCTTC
TRBJ2-5 once TRBD2 TRBV9 CASQPGVAGPTQYF TGTGCCAGTCAACCGGGGGTAGCGGGACCGACCCAGTACTTC
TRBJ2-7 medium-sized NA TRBV19 CASSISLQGNYEQYF TGTGCCAGTAGTATCTCCCTACAGGGAAACTACGAGCAGTACTTC
TRBJ2-5 NA NA TRBV7-5 CASSLRQGGETQYF TGTGCCAGCAGCTTGAGACAGGGCGGCGAGACCCAGTACTTC
TRBJ2-1 NA NA TRBV30 CAWRSGYMGEQFF TGTGCCTGGAGGAGCGGGTACATGGGTGAGCAGTTCTTC
TRBJ1-1 few NA TRBV14 CASSQDAGRFEAFF TGTGCCAGCAGCCAAGATGCGGGACGTTTTGAAGCTTTCTTT
TRBJ1-2 NA TRBD1 TRBV29-1 CCVLGQEPGYTF TGCTGCGTACTCGGACAGGAGCCTGGCTACACCTTC
TRBJ2-1 NA NA TRBV2 CASSSAGSSYNEQFF TGTGCCAGCAGTTCTGCAGGGAGCTCCTACAATGAGCAGTTCTTC
TRBJ2-5 NA TRBD2 TRBV10-2 CATGGGGGKETQYF TGCGCCACCGGGGGGGGCGGGGGAAAAGAGACCCAGTACTTC
TRBJ1-5 few NA TRBV16 CASSRGQGNQPQHF TGTGCCAGCAGCCGGGGGCAGGGCAATCAGCCCCAGCATTTT
TRBJ2-1 NA NA TRBV15 CATSRDASLRTEQFF TGTGCCACCAGCAGAGATGCCTCACTCCGCACCGAGCAGTTCTTC
TRBJ1-4 NA NA TRBV10-1 CAIPCTTNEKLFF TGCGCCATCCCGTGTACAACTAATGAAAAACTGTTTTTT
TRBJ1-3 NA TRBD1 TRBV18 CASSTGTGVGNTIYF TGTGCCAGCTCAACCGGGACAGGGGTCGGAAACACCATATATTTT
TRBJ1-3 NA NA TRBV11-3 CASSFWGNGNTIYF TGTGCCAGCAGCTTTTGGGGAAATGGAAACACCATATATTTT
TRBJ2-7 NA NA TRBV6-7 CASRGPKSFGIYEQYF TGTGCCAGCAGGGGACCTAAGTCCTTCGGGATCTACGAGCAGTACTTC
TRBJ2-7 large NA TRBV6-8 CASSYSGTAGEQYF TGTGCCAGCAGTTACTCCGGGACTGCGGGGGAGCAGTACTTC
TRBJ2-6 NA NA TRBV28 CASSFGQFLLSGANVLTF TGTGCCAGCAGTTTTGGACAGTTCCTCCTCTCTGGGGCCAACGTCCTGACTTTC
TRBJ2-7 NA NA TRBV5-4 CASSFPGLSEQYF TGTGCCAGCAGCTTTCCCGGCCTTTCCGAGCAGTACTTC
TRBJ1-5 NA NA TRBV18 CASSPGYGNQPQHF TGTGCCAGCTCACCAGGGTATGGTAATCAGCCCCAGCATTTT
TRBJ2-3 NA NA TRBV6-8 CASSPYYSADTQYF TGTGCCAGCAGTCCCTATTATAGCGCAGATACGCAGTATTTT
TRBJ2-7 NA TRBD2 TRBV10-3 CAISESAGGPGEQYF TGTGCCATCAGTGAGTCAGCGGGAGGGCCGGGGGAGCAGTACTTC
TRBJ1-2 once TRBD1 TRBV28 CASSYGGGAANYGYTF TGTGCCAGCAGTTATGGAGGGGGCGCCGCTAACTATGGCTACACCTTC
TRBJ2-1 NA TRBD1 TRBV6-8 CASSDRGLNEQFF TGTGCCAGCAGTGACAGGGGGCTCAATGAGCAGTTCTTC
TRBJ1-4 few NA TRBV7-6 CASSFGQINEKLFF TGTGCCAGCAGCTTTGGGCAGATAAATGAAAAACTGTTTTTT
TRBJ2-2 NA NA TRBV7-7 CASSTGRTTGELFF TGTGCCAGCAGCACGGGACGGACCACCGGGGAGCTGTTTTTT
TRBJ2-7 NA NA TRBV18 CASSPPYGGDEQYF TGTGCCAGCTCACCACCCTACGGGGGCGACGAGCAGTACTTC
TRBJ2-5 NA TRBD1 TRBV28 CASSYRGGTQYF TGTGCCAGCAGTTACAGGGGCGGGACCCAGTACTTC
TRBJ1-1 NA NA TRBV29-1 CSVAGANTEAFF TGCAGCGTCGCCGGGGCGAACACTGAAGCTTTCTTT
TRBJ1-5 NA NA TRBV30 CAWSQTQRDQPQHF TGTGCCTGGAGCCAAACTCAGAGAGATCAGCCCCAGCATTTT
TRBJ2-1 medium-sized TRBD2 TRBV9 CASSRGLAGGSYNEQFF TGTGCCAGCAGCCGAGGACTAGCGGGGGGCTCCTACAATGAGCAGTTCTTC
TRBJ2-1 NA TRBD1 TRBV15 CATSRVGTGGHEQFF TGTGCCACCAGCAGAGTTGGGACAGGGGGTCATGAGCAGTTCTTC
TRBJ1-2 NA NA TRBV7-2 CASSLTSTVNYGYTF TGTGCCAGCAGCTTGACCTCGACCGTTAACTATGGCTACACCTTC
TRBJ1-2 NA TRBD1 TRBV23-1 CASSHRDRSGYTF TGCGCCAGCAGCCACCGGGACAGATCTGGCTACACCTTC
TRBJ1-2 few NA TRBV6-8 CASSYSNAGRGYTF TGTGCCAGCAGTTACTCGAATGCAGGGAGGGGCTACACCTTC
TRBJ2-7 NA TRBD2 TRBV19 CASSSTGGTNEQYF TGTGCCAGCTCTTCGACGGGGGGGACTAACGAGCAGTACTTC
TRBJ1-2 NA NA TRBV16 CASSQSEPAGSGYTF TGTGCCAGCAGCCAATCCGAACCCGCAGGCAGTGGCTACACCTTC
TRBJ1-1 NA NA TRBV11-3 CASSLGGTAYEAFF TGTGCCAGCAGCTTAGGGGGGACGGCATATGAAGCTTTCTTT
TRBJ2-5 NA TRBD1 TRBV28 CASGRRGQGTRETQYF TGTGCCAGCGGACGTCGGGGACAGGGGACGAGAGAGACCCAGTACTTC
TRBJ2-7 NA TRBD2 TRBV28 CASSLIGLAGGGEQYF TGTGCCAGCAGTTTAATTGGTCTAGCGGGAGGAGGCGAGCAGTACTTC
TRBJ1-4 few NA TRBV7-4 CASSPGGRNWEKLFF TGTGCCAGCAGCCCTGGGGGCAGGAATTGGGAAAAACTGTTTTTT